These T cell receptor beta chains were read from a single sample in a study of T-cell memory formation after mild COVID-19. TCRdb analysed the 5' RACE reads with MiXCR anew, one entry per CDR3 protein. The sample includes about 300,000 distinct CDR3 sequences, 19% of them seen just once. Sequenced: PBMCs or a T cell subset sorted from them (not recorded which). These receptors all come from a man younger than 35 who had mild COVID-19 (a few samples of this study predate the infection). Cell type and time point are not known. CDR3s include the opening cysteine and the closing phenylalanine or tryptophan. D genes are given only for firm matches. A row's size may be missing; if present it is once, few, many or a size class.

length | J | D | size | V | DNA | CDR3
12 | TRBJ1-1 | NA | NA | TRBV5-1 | TGCGCCAGCAGAGACCGACGAACTGAAGCTTTCTTT | CASRDRRTEAFF
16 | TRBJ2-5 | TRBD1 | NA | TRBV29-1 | TGCAGCGTTGAGTTCATCGGGACAGGGAACCAAGAGACCCAGTACTTC | CSVEFIGTGNQETQYF
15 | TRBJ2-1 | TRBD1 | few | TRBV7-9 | TGTGCCAGCAGCTTTGGACAGGGGAATTACAATGAGCAGTTCTTC | CASSFGQGNYNEQFF
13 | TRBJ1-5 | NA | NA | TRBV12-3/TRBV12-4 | TGTGCCAGCCAAGACCAAACAGGACAGCCCCAGCATTTT | CASQDQTGQPQHF
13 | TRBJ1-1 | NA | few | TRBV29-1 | TGCAGCGCCCTAAGGGGCATGAACACTGAAGCTTTCTTT | CSALRGMNTEAFF
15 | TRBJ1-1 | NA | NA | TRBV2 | TGTGCCAGCAGTCCTCGACAGGTTAGGGACACTGAAGCTTTCTTT | CASSPRQVRDTEAFF
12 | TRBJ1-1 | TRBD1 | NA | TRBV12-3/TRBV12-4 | TGTGCCAGCAGGCCCACAGGGGGCACGGCTTTCTTT | CASRPTGGTAFF
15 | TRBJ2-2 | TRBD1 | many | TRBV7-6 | TGTGCCAGCAGCTTAATGGGACAGACCACCGGGGAGCTGTTTTTT | CASSLMGQTTGELFF
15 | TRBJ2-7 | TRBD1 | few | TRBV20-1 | TGCAGTGCTGACGGATCTCCAGGGGGACCCTACGAGCAGTACTTC | CSADGSPGGPYEQYF
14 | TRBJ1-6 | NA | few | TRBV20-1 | TGCAGTGCTAGCCGGACAGCATATAATTCACCCCTCCACTTT | CSASRTAYNSPLHF
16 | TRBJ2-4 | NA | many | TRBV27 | TGTGCCAGCAGTTCCCTAATTAAGGTAGCCAAAAACATTCAGTACTTC | CASSSLIKVAKNIQYF
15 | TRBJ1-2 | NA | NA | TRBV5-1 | TGCGCCAGCAGCACTCCGGAGGGATGGGGCTATGGCTACACCTTC | CASSTPEGWGYGYTF
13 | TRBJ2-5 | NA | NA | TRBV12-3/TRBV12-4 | TGTGCCAGCGGTGCCTGGACAGCCAAGACCCAGTACTTC | CASGAWTAKTQYF
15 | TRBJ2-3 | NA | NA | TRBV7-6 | TGTGCCAGCAGCTTAGCCGGGGGCTCGGGAGATACGCAGTATTTT | CASSLAGGSGDTQYF
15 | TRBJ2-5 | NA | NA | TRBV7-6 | TGTGCCAGCAGCTTAGCAGGGCAGCCCCAAGAGACCCAGTACTTC | CASSLAGQPQETQYF
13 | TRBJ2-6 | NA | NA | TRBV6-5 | TGTGGCACACGGGCCTCTGGGGCCAACGTCCTGACTTTC | CGTRASGANVLTF